The 15 T cell receptor beta chains listed next were all sequenced from one sample in a study of shared clonotypes between healthy human individuals. Some clones are missing from TCRdb's copy, which holds only in-frame ones; the method was immunoSEQ multiplex PCR. The table records more than 2,000,000 clones, approximately 93% of them present only once. Sequenced sample: naive CD4+ T cells from PBMCs. Subset here: CD45RA+ positively selected. These receptors were collected from a man younger than 35 in good health. Some clones in this sample may be carry-over from other donors' samples.

For the CDR3, the DNA is TGTGCCAGTAGTGACCGGATTCGGGTGCCTAGCACAGATACGCAGTATTTT. It translates to CASSDRIRVPSTDTQYF. The chain recombines TRBV19 with TRBJ2-3; no reliable D call. The V end was cut by 5 bases, the J end by 0 bases, with 18 bases between. Per germline, CDR1 LNHDA and CDR2 SQIVND (reference sequence). The CDR3 is made up of 17 amino acids.

This chain connects TRBV6-6 to TRBJ2-2, with no clear D. This CDR3 has 15 residues. V lost 0 bases, J lost 0 bases, and 5 bases lay in between. Germline V gene data show CDR1 as MNHNY and CDR2 as SVGAGI (reference sequence). The CDR3 loop reads CASSYSWANTGELFF. CDR3 sequence (DNA): TGTGCCAGCAGTTACTCGTGGGCGAACACCGGGGAGCTGTTTTTT.

This clone was observed a single time. The genes are TRBV28 and TRBJ2-2; the D is unclear. Trimming cost V 6 bases and J 1 base, with 9 bases left between them. This CDR3 comprises 14 residues. CDR1 and CDR2 from the germline V gene are MDHEN and SYDVKM. CDR3 DNA: TGTGCCAGCAGGAGAAGTATGAACACCGGGGAGCTGTTTTTT. It specifies CASRRSMNTGELFF. Full variable domain (missing parts from reference TRBV28 and TRBJ2-2): DVKVTQSSRYLVKRTGEKVFLECVQDMDHENMFWYRQDPGLGLRLIYFSYDVKMKEKGDIPEGYSVSREKKERFSLILESASTNQTSMYLCASRRSMNTGELFFGEGSRLTVL.

This clone was picked up one time. The chain employs TRBV4-2 and TRBJ2-1; 8 bases fit TRBD2. The length of the CDR3 is 15 residues. Germline V gene lookup returns CDR1 LGHNA and CDR2 YNFKEQ. V shed 4 bases and J 9 bases; nucleotides not matched to a gene: 11. Here the CDR3 DNA reads TGTGCCAGCAGCCCTACGACGGGGGGGAAAGGTGAGCAGTTCTTC. It codes for CASSPTTGGKGEQFF.

The V and J genes are TRBV11-2 and TRBJ1-2; TRBD1 matches 7 bases. Germline CDR1 SGHAT, CDR2 FQNNGV. The CDR3 length is 13 residues. J was trimmed by 4 bases and V by 5 bases; bases with no gene match: 4. CDR3 nucleotide sequence: TGTGCCAGCAGCGCAGGGGGTGTCTATGGCTACACCTTC. Translating it yields CASSAGGVYGYTF.

The V and J genes are TRBV13 and TRBJ2-2; TRBD1 agrees at 7 bases. CDR3 size: 16 residues. Germline V gene sequence: CDR1 PRHDT, CDR2 FYEKMQ (reference sequence). V dropped 4 bases and J dropped 7; count of bases not matched to a gene: 12. CDR3 DNA sequence: TGTGCCAGCAGCTCCAGGACAGGCGGTTGGGTCGGGGAGCTGTTTTTT. It yields the protein CASSSRTGGWVGELFF.

V usage is TRBV9 and J usage is TRBJ2-1; D gene uncertain. CDR3 length: 13 residues. Germline V gene sequence: CDR1 SGDLS, CDR2 YYNGEE. V lost 0 bases, J lost 9 bases, and 10 bases lay in between. The CDR3 spells CASSVASSGEQFF. The CDR3 DNA is TGTGCCAGCAGCGTAGCTTCCTCCGGTGAGCAGTTCTTC. The complete variable domain, with remaining parts taken from reference TRBV9 and TRBJ2-1, reads DSGVTQTPKHLITATGQRVTLRCSPRSGDLSVYWYQQSLDQGLQFLIQYYNGEERAKGNILERFSAQQFPDLHSELNLSSLELGDSALYFCASSVASSGEQFFGPGTRLTVL.

This clone was picked up one time. V is TRBV13 and J is TRBJ2-5, with 7 bases aligning to TRBD2. Losses at the gene ends were 0 bases for V and 5 bases for J; bases not matched to a gene: 12. This CDR3 has 17 residues. The V gene's germline CDR1 is PRHDT and CDR2 FYEKMQ (reference sequence). CDR3 in amino acids: CASSLGTAGERRETQYF. As DNA, the CDR3 is TGTGCCAGCAGCTTAGGCACGGCGGGAGAACGGCGTGAGACCCAGTACTTC.

The V call is TRBV30, the J call TRBJ2-3; tentative D call: TRBD2 (5 bases). Trimming cost V 1 base and J 2 bases, with 19 bases left between them. The CDR3 is 17 amino acids. Germline loops: CDR1 GTSNPN, CDR2 SVGIG (reference sequence). DNA for the CDR3: TGTGCCTGGAGTGGTTTTGGGAGTGGAACATTCACAGATACGCAGTATTTT. Translated, it gives CAWSGFGSGTFTDTQYF.

The chain is built from TRBV28 and TRBJ2-7, with 9 nucleotides matching TRBD2. The J segment lost 9 bases and the V segment lost 3 bases, leaving 9 bases of the junction unmatched. The CDR3 runs 14 residues. Per germline, CDR1 MDHEN and CDR2 SYDVKM. In DNA form, the CDR3 reads TGTGCCAGCAGTTTGGGACTAGCCCGGCTCCCGCAGTACTTC. This sequence encodes CASSLGLARLPQYF. The full variable domain, in which reference TRBV28 and TRBJ2-7 provide the parts outside the CDR3, is DVKVTQSSRYLVKRTGEKVFLECVQDMDHENMFWYRQDPGLGLRLIYFSYDVKMKEKGDIPEGYSVSREKKERFSLILESASTNQTSMYLCASSLGLARLPQYFGPGTRLTVT.

The CDR3 is CAISPEINYQNPFF. The CDR3 region has the DNA TGTGCCATCAGCCCCGAAATAAATTACCAGAACCCGTTCTTC. This chain uses TRBV10-3 with TRBJ2-1, with D hard to call. Trimming took 6 bases from V and 15 from J, leaving 24 bases between them. From germline, CDR1 is ENHRY and CDR2 SYGVKD. The CDR3 totals 14 residues.

The CDR3 DNA reads TGTGCCATGGGACAGTTAGGCAATCAGCCCCAGCATTTT. This codes for CAMGQLGNQPQHF. This sequence joins TRBV2 and TRBJ1-5; 7 nucleotides match TRBD1. Germline V lookup: CDR1 SNHLY, CDR2 FYNNEI. The CDR3 consists of 13 residues. The trim removed 10 bases at V and 2 bases at J, leaving 5 bases unmatched.

This chain uses TRBV28 with TRBJ2-1; 12 bases fit TRBD2. With V trimmed by 7 bases and J by 14 bases, 9 bases remained unmatched. The CDR3 runs to 13 residues. In germline, CDR1 is MDHEN, CDR2 SYDVKM. In nucleotides, the CDR3 is TGTGCCAGCATAGCTAGCGGGAGGGCCGATGAGTTCTTC. Residues: CASIASGRADEFF.

The gene calls are TRBV28 and TRBJ1-2, with 8 bases that match TRBD1. The CDR3 loop spans 15 amino acids. V shed 5 bases and J 2 bases; nucleotides not matched to a gene: 7. Germline lookup yields CDR1 MDHEN and CDR2 SYDVKM. CDR3 sequence: CASSPRTGINYGYTF. The DNA for the CDR3 is TGTGCCAGCAGTCCTCGGACAGGGATAAACTATGGCTACACCTTC.

The chain is built from TRBV18 and TRBJ1-1, with 7 bases lining up with TRBD1. V shed 6 bases, J shed 4 bases, and the junction held 11 bases outside the gene matches. The CDR3 has 15 amino acids. Germline values: CDR1 KGHSH, CDR2 LQKENI. The CDR3 DNA is TGTGCCAGCTCCCTAGGACGACAGGGTCTCACTGAAGCTTTCTTT. Translated: CASSLGRQGLTEAFF.